Shown below are 14 T cell receptor beta chains from a single sample sequenced in a study of metastatic and nonmetastatic thyroid tumors. There were no patients who had received any treatment before thyroid surgery. TCRdb re-called clones from the PCR reads using MiXCR. The table includes about 21,000 clones, roughly 27% detected once. Sequencing was performed on tumor tissue. These receptors were obtained from a male donor with papillary thyroid cancer or a benign thyroid nodule (not recorded which). Some clones in this sample may be carry-over from other donors' samples.

CDR3 loop: CASSKKYEQYF. The CDR3 DNA follows: TGTGCCAGCAGTAAGAAGTACGAGCAGTACTTC. The chain recombines TRBV12-3 or TRBV12-4 with TRBJ2-7; D call uncertain. The CDR3 extends over 11 amino acids. The ends were cut back, 5 bases at V and 4 bases at J, with 6 bases in the middle.

Points on this clone: Just one base apart from a much larger clone, this may be a read error. Other DNA sequences in this sample translate to the same CDR3. The chain joins TRBV7-9 to TRBJ2-1, with D hard to call. This CDR3 is 12 amino acids long. Germline CDR1 reads SEHNR; CDR2 reads FQNEAQ (reference sequence). In DNA, the CDR3 is TGTGCCAGCAGCTTAGACGAGCGTGAGAAGTTCTTC. Its translation is CASSLDEREKFF.

This clone is medium-sized (0.01 to 0.1%). The chain carries TRBV12-3 or TRBV12-4 and TRBJ1-5; no definite D call. CDR3 length: 11 amino acids. V was trimmed by 3 bases and J by 6 bases, leaving 3 bases between them. This CDR3 is CASSLGQPQHF. The CDR3 DNA is TGTGCCAGCAGTTTGGGTCAGCCCCAGCATTTT.

The chain employs TRBV11-2 and TRBJ2-7, with 9 bases lining up with TRBD2. CDR3 length equals 17 residues. The V gene end was trimmed by 3 bases and the J gene end by 2 bases; junction bases not matched to a gene: 11. Germline-derived CDR1 and CDR2 are SGHAT and FQNNGV. CDR3 sequence: CASSFSLAGVEPYEQYF. The DNA for the CDR3 is TGTGCCAGCAGCTTCTCTTTAGCGGGGGTCGAACCCTACGAGCAGTACTTC.

The chain combines TRBV11-2 with TRBJ2-3; no clear D gene. CDR1 is SGHAT, CDR2 FQNNGV, per germline. The length of the CDR3 is 13 residues. Trimming removed 5 bases at V and 4 bases at J, with 10 bases between. The CDR3 reads CASSLAHSDTQYF. The CDR3 bases are TGTGCCAGCAGCCTTGCTCATTCAGATACGCAGTATTTT.

This chain joins TRBV7-8 and TRBJ2-7, with 11 nucleotides matching TRBD2. The CDR3 has 15 residues. The junction had 7 bases not matched to a gene; V was cut back by 5 bases and J by 4 bases. Germline CDR1 SGHVS, CDR2 FQNEAQ. The CDR3 spells CASSPLAGEGYEQYF. The CDR3 DNA is TGTGCCAGCAGCCCACTAGCGGGAGAAGGTTACGAGCAGTACTTC.

By sample share, this clone is medium-sized. This chain joins TRBV28 and TRBJ1-2, with D possibly TRBD1 on 5 matching bases. The CDR3 consists of 14 residues. The germline V gene has CDR1 MDHEN and CDR2 SYDVKM. V was clipped by 3 bases and J by 6 bases, with 14 bases between them. CDR3 sequence reads: CASSLEGKTNGYTF. CDR3 in DNA: TGTGCCAGCAGTTTGGAGGGGAAAACGAATGGCTACACCTTC.

The chain couples TRBV28 to TRBJ2-7; no reliable D call. The germline V and J ends were trimmed by 3 bases and 4 bases, with 7 bases remaining between them. The CDR3 has 12 residues. The germline V gene encodes CDR1 MDHEN and CDR2 SYDVKM. The CDR3: CASSLRLYEQYF. The CDR3, as DNA: TGTGCCAGCAGTTTGCGGCTTTACGAGCAGTACTTC. The full variable domain, in which reference TRBV28 and TRBJ2-7 provide the parts outside the CDR3, is DVKVTQSSRYLVKRTGEKVFLECVQDMDHENMFWYRQDPGLGLRLIYFSYDVKMKEKGDIPEGYSVSREKKERFSLILESASTNQTSMYLCASSLRLYEQYFGPGTRLTVT.

The chain links TRBV9 to TRBJ2-2; D is uncertain. With 4 bases removed from V and 0 bases from J, the gap between germline ends came to 13 bases. Germline-derived CDR1 and CDR2 are SGDLS and YYNGEE. The CDR3 is made up of 16 amino acids. The chain's CDR3 is CASSPRRVANTGELFF. CDR3 nucleotides: TGTGCCAGCAGCCCCCGCCGGGTAGCGAACACCGGGGAGCTGTTTTTT.

The chain couples TRBV12-3 or TRBV12-4 to TRBJ1-5; D unresolved. V was trimmed by 2 bases and J by 2 bases, leaving 4 bases between them. The CDR3 has 13 residues. CDR3 DNA sequence: TGTGCCAGCAGTTTAACATGCAATCAGCCCCAGCATTTT. The encoded protein is CASSLTCNQPQHF.

This clone occurred a few times. A clone one base away is much larger, so this may be a read error. The chain couples TRBV15 to TRBJ2-1; D gene unclear. This CDR3 spans 13 amino acids. The germline V and J ends were trimmed by 3 bases and 8 bases, with 11 bases remaining between them. Germline V gene data show CDR1 as LNHNV and CDR2 as YYDKDF (reference sequence). CDR3 sequence (DNA): TGTGCCACCAGCAGGACTTCGGTCTATGAGCAGTTCTTC. Translation gives CATSRTSVYEQFF.

This clone was observed many times. This chain connects TRBV5-1 to TRBJ2-1; TRBD2 agrees at 11 bases. J gave up 1 base and V 4 bases, and 13 bases lay outside the gene matches. From germline, CDR1 is SGHRS and CDR2 YFSETQ. CDR3 size: 19 residues. The CDR3 here is CASSLQLTSGRYSYNEQFF. The CDR3 nucleotides read TGCGCCAGCAGCCTGCAATTAACTAGCGGGAGATATTCCTACAATGAGCAGTTCTTC.

The genes are TRBV20-1 and TRBJ1-3; TRBD1 matches 8 bases. The CDR3 spans 15 residues. Losses at the gene ends were 0 bases for V and 4 bases for J; bases not matched to a gene: 5. The germline V gene has CDR1 DFQATT and CDR2 SNEGSKA (reference sequence). The CDR3, as DNA: TGCAGTGCTAGAGAGGACAGGGAACTCGGAAACACCATATATTTT. It yields the protein CSAREDRELGNTIYF.

The V and J genes are TRBV4-1 and TRBJ1-1; 7 bases map to TRBD1. The CDR3 runs 15 residues. The V gene's germline CDR1 is MGHRA and CDR2 YSYEKL. Losses at the gene ends were 1 base for V and 6 bases for J; bases not matched to a gene: 8. Here the CDR3 DNA reads TGCGCCAGCAGCCAAGCTGTGACAGGGCCAGCTGAAGCTTTCTTT. It translates to CASSQAVTGPAEAFF.